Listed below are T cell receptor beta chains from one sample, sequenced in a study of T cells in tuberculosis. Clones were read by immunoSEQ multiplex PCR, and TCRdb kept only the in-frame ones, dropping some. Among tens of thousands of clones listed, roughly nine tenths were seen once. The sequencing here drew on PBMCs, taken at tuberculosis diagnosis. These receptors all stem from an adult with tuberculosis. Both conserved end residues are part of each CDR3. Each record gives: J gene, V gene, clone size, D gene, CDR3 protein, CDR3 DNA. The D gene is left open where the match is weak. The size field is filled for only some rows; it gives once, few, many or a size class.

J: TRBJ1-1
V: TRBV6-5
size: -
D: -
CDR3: CASSPAGEVTEAFF
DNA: TGTGCCAGCAGTCCAGCCGGCGAGGTCACTGAAGCTTTCTTT

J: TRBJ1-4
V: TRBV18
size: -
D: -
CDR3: CASSPHRGTNEKLFF
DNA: TGTGCCAGCTCACCTCATCGGGGGACTAATGAAAAACTGTTTTTT

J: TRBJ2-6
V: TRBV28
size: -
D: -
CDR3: CAATGSFGANVLTF
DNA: TGTGCCGCGACGGGGTCGTTTGGGGCCAACGTCCTGACTTTC

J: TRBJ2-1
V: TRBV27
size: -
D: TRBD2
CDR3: CASTPSGSDEQFF
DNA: TGTGCCAGCACCCCTAGCGGGAGCGATGAGCAGTTCTTC

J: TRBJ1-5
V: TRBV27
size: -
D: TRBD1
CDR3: CASSPSRTGSNQPQHF
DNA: TGTGCCAGCAGTCCTAGCCGGACAGGGAGCAATCAGCCCCAGCATTTT

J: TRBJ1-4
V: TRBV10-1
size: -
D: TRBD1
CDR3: CASRDRDRGFATNEKLFF
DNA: TGCGCCAGCAGGGACCGGGACAGGGGATTCGCAACTAATGAAAAACTGTTTTTT

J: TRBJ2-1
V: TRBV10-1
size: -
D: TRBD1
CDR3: CASATGVSGVYEQFF
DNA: TGCGCCAGCGCTACAGGGGTCTCCGGTGTTTATGAGCAGTTCTTC

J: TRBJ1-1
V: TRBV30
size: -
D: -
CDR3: CAWKIRLNTEAFF
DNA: TGTGCCTGGAAAATTCGGTTGAACACTGAAGCTTTCTTT

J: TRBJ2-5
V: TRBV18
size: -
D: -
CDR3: CASSPSTSGETQYF
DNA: TGTGCCAGCTCACCAAGTACTAGTGGTGAGACCCAGTACTTC

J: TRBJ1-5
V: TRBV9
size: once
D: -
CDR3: CASSVGAGLDQPQHF
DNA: TGTGCCAGCAGCGTAGGGGCAGGGCTCGATCAGCCCCAGCATTTT

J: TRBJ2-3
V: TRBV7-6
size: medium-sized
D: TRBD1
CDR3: CASSFQGAPDTQYF
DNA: TGTGCCAGCAGCTTCCAGGGGGCACCAGATACGCAGTATTTT

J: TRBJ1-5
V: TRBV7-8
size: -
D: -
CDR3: CASTERRGRNQPQHF
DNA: TGTGCCAGCACCGAGAGGAGGGGCCGGAATCAGCCCCAGCATTTT

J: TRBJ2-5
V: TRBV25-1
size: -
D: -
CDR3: CASSENGRETQYF
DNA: TGTGCCAGCAGTGAGAACGGGAGAGAGACCCAGTACTTC

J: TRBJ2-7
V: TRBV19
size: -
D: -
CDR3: CASSIAVVRVHEQYF
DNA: TGTGCCAGTAGTATAGCGGTAGTTCGGGTCCACGAGCAGTACTTC

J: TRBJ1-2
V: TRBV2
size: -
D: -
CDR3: CASGAVLRFDGYTF
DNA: TGTGCCAGCGGTGCCGTCCTGAGGTTCGATGGCTACACCTTC

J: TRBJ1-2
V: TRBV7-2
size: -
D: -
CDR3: CASSPGGIVAKDGYTF
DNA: TGTGCCAGCAGCCCAGGAGGAATAGTAGCGAAGGATGGCTACACCTTC

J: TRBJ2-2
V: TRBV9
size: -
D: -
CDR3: CASSVTGHLTGELFF
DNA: TGTGCCAGCAGCGTTACGGGACACTTGACCGGGGAGCTGTTTTTT

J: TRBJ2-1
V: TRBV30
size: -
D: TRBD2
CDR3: CAWSSGGSPYNEQFF
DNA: TGTGCCTGGAGTTCGGGCGGGAGTCCCTACAATGAGCAGTTCTTC

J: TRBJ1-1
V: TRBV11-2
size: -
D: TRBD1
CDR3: CASSPRDRGRTEAFF
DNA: TGTGCCAGCAGCCCCCGGGACAGGGGGCGTACTGAAGCTTTCTTT

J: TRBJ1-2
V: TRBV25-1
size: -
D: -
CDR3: CASSESRGDGYTF
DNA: TGTGCCAGCAGTGAATCCAGGGGAGACGGCTACACCTTC

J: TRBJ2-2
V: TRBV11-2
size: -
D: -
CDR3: CASSLEYDSYTGELFF
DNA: TGTGCCAGCAGCTTAGAGTATGACTCATACACCGGGGAGCTGTTTTTT

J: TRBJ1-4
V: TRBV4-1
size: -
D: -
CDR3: CASSHRYEQAGGTNEKLFF
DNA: TGCGCCAGCAGCCACCGATACGAGCAGGCGGGAGGGACTAATGAAAAACTGTTTTTT

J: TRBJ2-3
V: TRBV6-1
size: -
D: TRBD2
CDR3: CASTGGDLSTDTQYF
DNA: TGTGCCAGCACGGGAGGGGACCTTAGCACAGATACGCAGTATTTT

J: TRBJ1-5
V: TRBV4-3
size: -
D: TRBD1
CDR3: CASSPDRGNQPQHF
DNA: TGCGCCAGCAGCCCCGACAGGGGCAATCAGCCCCAGCATTTT

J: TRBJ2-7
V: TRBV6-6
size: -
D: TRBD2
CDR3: CASTEQYGGAYEQYF
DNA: TGTGCCAGCACCGAACAATACGGGGGGGCCTACGAGCAGTACTTC

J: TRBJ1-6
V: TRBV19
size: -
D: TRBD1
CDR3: CASTTAGTGGSSPLHF
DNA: TGTGCCAGTACCACCGCCGGGACAGGGGGGAGTTCACCCCTCCACTTT

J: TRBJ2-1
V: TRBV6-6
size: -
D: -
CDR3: CASSYAGILYNEQFF
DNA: TGTGCCAGCAGTTACGCGGGGATCTTGTACAATGAGCAGTTCTTC

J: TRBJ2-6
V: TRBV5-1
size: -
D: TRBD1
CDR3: CASSPELGTGVSGANVLTF
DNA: TGCGCCAGCAGTCCCGAACTTGGGACAGGGGTCTCTGGGGCCAACGTCCTGACTTTC

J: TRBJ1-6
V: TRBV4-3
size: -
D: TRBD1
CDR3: CASSQEGQGYNSPLHF
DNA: TGCGCCAGCAGCCAAGAGGGACAGGGATACAATTCACCCCTCCACTTT

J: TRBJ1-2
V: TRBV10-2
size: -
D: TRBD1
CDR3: CASSTTGSGYTF
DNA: TGCGCCAGCAGTACGACAGGGAGCGGCTACACCTTC

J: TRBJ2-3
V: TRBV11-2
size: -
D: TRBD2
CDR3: CASRRSSGGSDTQYF
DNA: TGTGCCAGCAGACGCTCTAGCGGGGGGTCAGATACGCAGTATTTT

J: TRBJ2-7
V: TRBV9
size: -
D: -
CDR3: CASSVRYSDEQYF
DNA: TGTGCCAGCAGCGTGAGGTATTCGGACGAGCAGTACTTC

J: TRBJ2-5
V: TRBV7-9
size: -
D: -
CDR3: CASSVNLGQSKETQYF
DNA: TGTGCCAGCAGCGTTAACCTCGGACAGTCCAAAGAGACCCAGTACTTC

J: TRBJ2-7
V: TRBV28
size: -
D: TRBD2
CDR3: CASSRRTSSSYEQYF
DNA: TGTGCCAGCAGCCGACGGACTAGCAGCTCCTACGAGCAGTACTTC

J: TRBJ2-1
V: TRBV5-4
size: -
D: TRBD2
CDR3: CASSYPGLAGVEQFF
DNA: TGTGCCAGCAGTTATCCGGGACTAGCGGGAGTTGAGCAGTTCTTC

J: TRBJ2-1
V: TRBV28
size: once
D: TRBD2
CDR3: CASSLGRGTYNEQFF
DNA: TGTGCCAGCAGTTTAGGGAGGGGAACCTACAATGAGCAGTTCTTC

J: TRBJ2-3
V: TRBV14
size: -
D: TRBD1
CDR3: CASSQVGQGKDTQYF
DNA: TGTGCCAGCAGCCAAGTGGGACAGGGAAAGGACACGCAGTATTTT

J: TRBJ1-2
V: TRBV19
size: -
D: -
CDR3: CASSMVEAPRVRGYGYTF
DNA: TGTGCCAGTAGTATGGTGGAGGCCCCCCGGGTCAGGGGCTATGGCTACACCTTC

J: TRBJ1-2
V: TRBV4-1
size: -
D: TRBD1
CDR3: CASSRTGQVRGYTF
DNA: TGCGCCAGCAGCCGAACGGGACAGGTTCGTGGCTACACCTTC

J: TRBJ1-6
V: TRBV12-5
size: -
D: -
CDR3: CASGLEDRRHSPLHF
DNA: TGTGCTAGTGGTTTAGAAGACAGACGCCATTCACCCCTCCACTTT

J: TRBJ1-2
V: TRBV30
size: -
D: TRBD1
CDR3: CAWGAGTGDGYTF
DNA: TGTGCCTGGGGGGCCGGGACAGGGGATGGCTACACCTTC

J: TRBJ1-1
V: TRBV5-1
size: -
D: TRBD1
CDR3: CASSLDRGQNTEAFF
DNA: TGCGCCAGCAGCTTGGACAGGGGGCAGAACACTGAAGCTTTCTTT

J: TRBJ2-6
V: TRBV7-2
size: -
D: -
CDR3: CASSRSGSGANVLTF
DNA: TGTGCCAGCAGCCGGTCGGGCTCTGGGGCCAACGTCCTGACTTTC

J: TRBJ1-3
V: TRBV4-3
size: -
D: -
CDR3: CASSLSWEGSSGNTIYF
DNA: TGCGCCAGCAGCCTTTCATGGGAGGGGAGCTCTGGAAACACCATATATTTT

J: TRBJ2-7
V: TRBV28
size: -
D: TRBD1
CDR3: CASSFVTGGSEQYF
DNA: TGTGCCAGCAGTTTTGTGACAGGGGGCTCCGAGCAGTACTTC

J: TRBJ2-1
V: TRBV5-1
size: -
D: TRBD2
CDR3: CASSLIAGEGNEQFF
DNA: TGCGCCAGCAGCTTGATAGCGGGAGAAGGGAATGAGCAGTTCTTC

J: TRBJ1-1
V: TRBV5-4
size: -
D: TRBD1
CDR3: CASSSDRGRTEAFF
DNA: TGTGCCAGCAGCTCCGACAGGGGGCGCACTGAAGCTTTCTTT

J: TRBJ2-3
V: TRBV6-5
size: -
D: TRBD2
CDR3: CASSYSAGGPGDTQYF
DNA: TGTGCCAGCAGTTACTCGGCGGGGGGGCCCGGAGATACGCAGTATTTT

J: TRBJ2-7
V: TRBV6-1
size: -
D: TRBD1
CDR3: CASSDLTGSYEQYF
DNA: TGTGCCAGCAGTGACTTGACAGGGAGCTACGAGCAGTACTTC

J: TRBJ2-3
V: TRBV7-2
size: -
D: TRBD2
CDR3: CASSLLAGGTDTQYF
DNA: TGTGCCAGCAGCCTCCTAGCGGGGGGCACAGATACGCAGTATTTT

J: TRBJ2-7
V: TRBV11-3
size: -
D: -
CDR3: CASRVDRSYEQYF
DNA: TGTGCCAGCAGGGTTGACAGAAGCTACGAGCAGTACTTC